What follows describes a single T cell receptor (beta chain). Its specificity is not known. A read error may be the cause here, since a much bigger clone is one base away. Aged 18 to 65, the patients had hyperthyroidism that was newly diagnosed and had lasted under 2 months. Thyroid ultrasound, orbital computed tomography, clinical symptoms, and serum thyroxine and TRAb underpinned diagnoses. This sample was taken from a study of T cells in Graves' hyperthyroidism and ophthalmopathy. Overall study results and limits: Expanded thyroid clonotypes (above 0.001) were mostly also found in blood.

This CDR3 region has 12 residues. The V and J ends lost 6 bases and 5 bases respectively, with 11 bases between them. Germline V gene data show CDR1 as SGHAT and CDR2 as FQNNGV. It was RNA transcripts that yielded the amplified TCR beta CDR3 regions. The HTBI primer set was used in a first-round RT-PCR of the TCR CDR3. In TCRdb, the multiplex PCR reads were re-called with MiXCR into one record per CDR3 protein. The sample has some 510,000 distinct CDR3 sequences, less than 25% seen once. The TCR comes from a young man with Graves' hyperthyroidism. Specimen: blood. This sequence joins TRBV11-2 and TRBJ2-7; D gene uncertain. This chain's CDR3 is CASRPIRDEQYF. The CDR3 nucleotides read TGTGCCAGCAGACCTATCCGGGACGAGCAGTACTTC.